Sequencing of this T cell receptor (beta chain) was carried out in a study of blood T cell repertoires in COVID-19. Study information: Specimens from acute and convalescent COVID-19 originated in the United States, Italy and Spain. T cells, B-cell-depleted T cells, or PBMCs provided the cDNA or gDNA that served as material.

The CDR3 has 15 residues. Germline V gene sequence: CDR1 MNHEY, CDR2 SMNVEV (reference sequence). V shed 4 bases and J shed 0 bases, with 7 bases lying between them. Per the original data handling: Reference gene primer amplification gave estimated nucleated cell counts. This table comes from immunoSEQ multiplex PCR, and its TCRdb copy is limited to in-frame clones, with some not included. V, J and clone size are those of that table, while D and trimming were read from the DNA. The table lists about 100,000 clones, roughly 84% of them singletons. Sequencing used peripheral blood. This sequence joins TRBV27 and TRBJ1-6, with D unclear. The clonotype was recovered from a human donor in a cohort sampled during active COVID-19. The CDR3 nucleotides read TGTGCCAGCAGTTCATCTTACTCCTATAATTCACCCCTCCACTTT. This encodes CASSSSYSYNSPLHF.